A selection of T cell receptor beta chains follows, all from one sample in a study of CD8+CD57+ T cells in acquired aplastic anemia. TCRdb ran MiXCR on the reads and lists one entry per CDR3 protein. Among under 350,000 distinct CDR3 sequences listed, roughly three fifths were seen once. The sequenced sample consisted of sorted CD4+, CD8+, or CD8+CD57+ T cells (not recorded which) from PBMCs. These receptors all come from a human donor with severe aplastic anemia or a healthy control (not recorded which). CDR3s include the opening cysteine and the closing phenylalanine or tryptophan. Part of the rows lack a size; the others show once, few, many or a class for expanded clones.

clone size	V gene	J gene	CDR3 length	CDR3 protein
NA	TRBV30	TRBJ1-2	13	CACKWRVIYGYTF
NA	TRBV5-1	TRBJ1-1	15	CASSGTDRSADEAFF
NA	TRBV2	TRBJ2-5	13	CASTTGRRETQYF
NA	TRBV20-1	TRBJ2-7	13	CSARGTKSYEQYF
NA	TRBV15	TRBJ1-6	17	CATSRVEVYVRGSPLHF
NA	TRBV7-6	TRBJ2-6	17	CASSLGRDHSGANVLTF
NA	TRBV19	TRBJ1-2	13	CASSFKGPYGYTF
NA	TRBV5-4	NA	14	CASSLTQTQETQYF
NA	TRBV20-1	TRBJ2-1	13	CSASGAAYNEQFF
NA	TRBV7-9	TRBJ1-4	14	CASSPSGGGEKLFF
NA	TRBV29-1	TRBJ1-5	16	CSVDPPGRTSNQPQHF
many	TRBV7-9	TRBJ2-5	13	CASTLSGLETQYF
NA	TRBV10-3	TRBJ1-1	14	CAIWNPGANTEAFF
many	TRBV19	TRBJ2-5	15	CASSMGRGFGETQYF
NA	TRBV12-3/TRBV12-4	TRBJ2-7	13	CASRRTSSYEQYF
NA	TRBV20-1	TRBJ2-7	14	CSARDTGDFYEQYF
many	TRBV2	TRBJ1-2	14	CASSEEVLGFGYTF
NA	TRBV20-1	TRBJ2-1	16	CSARGTLAGGANEQFF
NA	TRBV7-9	TRBJ1-2	15	CASSLARRTGGGYTF
once	TRBV19	TRBJ2-3	13	CASSIGEEDTQYF
NA	TRBV24-1	TRBJ1-5	15	CATSVTPTSNQPQHF
NA	TRBV2	TRBJ2-7	15	CASKSGRDYTYEQYF
many	TRBV28	TRBJ1-5	14	CASSRSGSNQPQHF
many	TRBV7-8	TRBJ2-7	11	CASSTTYEQYF
many	TRBV24-1	TRBJ2-1	15	CATSEATAAYNEQFF
NA	TRBV6-1	TRBJ1-1	13	CASSQNLHPEAFF